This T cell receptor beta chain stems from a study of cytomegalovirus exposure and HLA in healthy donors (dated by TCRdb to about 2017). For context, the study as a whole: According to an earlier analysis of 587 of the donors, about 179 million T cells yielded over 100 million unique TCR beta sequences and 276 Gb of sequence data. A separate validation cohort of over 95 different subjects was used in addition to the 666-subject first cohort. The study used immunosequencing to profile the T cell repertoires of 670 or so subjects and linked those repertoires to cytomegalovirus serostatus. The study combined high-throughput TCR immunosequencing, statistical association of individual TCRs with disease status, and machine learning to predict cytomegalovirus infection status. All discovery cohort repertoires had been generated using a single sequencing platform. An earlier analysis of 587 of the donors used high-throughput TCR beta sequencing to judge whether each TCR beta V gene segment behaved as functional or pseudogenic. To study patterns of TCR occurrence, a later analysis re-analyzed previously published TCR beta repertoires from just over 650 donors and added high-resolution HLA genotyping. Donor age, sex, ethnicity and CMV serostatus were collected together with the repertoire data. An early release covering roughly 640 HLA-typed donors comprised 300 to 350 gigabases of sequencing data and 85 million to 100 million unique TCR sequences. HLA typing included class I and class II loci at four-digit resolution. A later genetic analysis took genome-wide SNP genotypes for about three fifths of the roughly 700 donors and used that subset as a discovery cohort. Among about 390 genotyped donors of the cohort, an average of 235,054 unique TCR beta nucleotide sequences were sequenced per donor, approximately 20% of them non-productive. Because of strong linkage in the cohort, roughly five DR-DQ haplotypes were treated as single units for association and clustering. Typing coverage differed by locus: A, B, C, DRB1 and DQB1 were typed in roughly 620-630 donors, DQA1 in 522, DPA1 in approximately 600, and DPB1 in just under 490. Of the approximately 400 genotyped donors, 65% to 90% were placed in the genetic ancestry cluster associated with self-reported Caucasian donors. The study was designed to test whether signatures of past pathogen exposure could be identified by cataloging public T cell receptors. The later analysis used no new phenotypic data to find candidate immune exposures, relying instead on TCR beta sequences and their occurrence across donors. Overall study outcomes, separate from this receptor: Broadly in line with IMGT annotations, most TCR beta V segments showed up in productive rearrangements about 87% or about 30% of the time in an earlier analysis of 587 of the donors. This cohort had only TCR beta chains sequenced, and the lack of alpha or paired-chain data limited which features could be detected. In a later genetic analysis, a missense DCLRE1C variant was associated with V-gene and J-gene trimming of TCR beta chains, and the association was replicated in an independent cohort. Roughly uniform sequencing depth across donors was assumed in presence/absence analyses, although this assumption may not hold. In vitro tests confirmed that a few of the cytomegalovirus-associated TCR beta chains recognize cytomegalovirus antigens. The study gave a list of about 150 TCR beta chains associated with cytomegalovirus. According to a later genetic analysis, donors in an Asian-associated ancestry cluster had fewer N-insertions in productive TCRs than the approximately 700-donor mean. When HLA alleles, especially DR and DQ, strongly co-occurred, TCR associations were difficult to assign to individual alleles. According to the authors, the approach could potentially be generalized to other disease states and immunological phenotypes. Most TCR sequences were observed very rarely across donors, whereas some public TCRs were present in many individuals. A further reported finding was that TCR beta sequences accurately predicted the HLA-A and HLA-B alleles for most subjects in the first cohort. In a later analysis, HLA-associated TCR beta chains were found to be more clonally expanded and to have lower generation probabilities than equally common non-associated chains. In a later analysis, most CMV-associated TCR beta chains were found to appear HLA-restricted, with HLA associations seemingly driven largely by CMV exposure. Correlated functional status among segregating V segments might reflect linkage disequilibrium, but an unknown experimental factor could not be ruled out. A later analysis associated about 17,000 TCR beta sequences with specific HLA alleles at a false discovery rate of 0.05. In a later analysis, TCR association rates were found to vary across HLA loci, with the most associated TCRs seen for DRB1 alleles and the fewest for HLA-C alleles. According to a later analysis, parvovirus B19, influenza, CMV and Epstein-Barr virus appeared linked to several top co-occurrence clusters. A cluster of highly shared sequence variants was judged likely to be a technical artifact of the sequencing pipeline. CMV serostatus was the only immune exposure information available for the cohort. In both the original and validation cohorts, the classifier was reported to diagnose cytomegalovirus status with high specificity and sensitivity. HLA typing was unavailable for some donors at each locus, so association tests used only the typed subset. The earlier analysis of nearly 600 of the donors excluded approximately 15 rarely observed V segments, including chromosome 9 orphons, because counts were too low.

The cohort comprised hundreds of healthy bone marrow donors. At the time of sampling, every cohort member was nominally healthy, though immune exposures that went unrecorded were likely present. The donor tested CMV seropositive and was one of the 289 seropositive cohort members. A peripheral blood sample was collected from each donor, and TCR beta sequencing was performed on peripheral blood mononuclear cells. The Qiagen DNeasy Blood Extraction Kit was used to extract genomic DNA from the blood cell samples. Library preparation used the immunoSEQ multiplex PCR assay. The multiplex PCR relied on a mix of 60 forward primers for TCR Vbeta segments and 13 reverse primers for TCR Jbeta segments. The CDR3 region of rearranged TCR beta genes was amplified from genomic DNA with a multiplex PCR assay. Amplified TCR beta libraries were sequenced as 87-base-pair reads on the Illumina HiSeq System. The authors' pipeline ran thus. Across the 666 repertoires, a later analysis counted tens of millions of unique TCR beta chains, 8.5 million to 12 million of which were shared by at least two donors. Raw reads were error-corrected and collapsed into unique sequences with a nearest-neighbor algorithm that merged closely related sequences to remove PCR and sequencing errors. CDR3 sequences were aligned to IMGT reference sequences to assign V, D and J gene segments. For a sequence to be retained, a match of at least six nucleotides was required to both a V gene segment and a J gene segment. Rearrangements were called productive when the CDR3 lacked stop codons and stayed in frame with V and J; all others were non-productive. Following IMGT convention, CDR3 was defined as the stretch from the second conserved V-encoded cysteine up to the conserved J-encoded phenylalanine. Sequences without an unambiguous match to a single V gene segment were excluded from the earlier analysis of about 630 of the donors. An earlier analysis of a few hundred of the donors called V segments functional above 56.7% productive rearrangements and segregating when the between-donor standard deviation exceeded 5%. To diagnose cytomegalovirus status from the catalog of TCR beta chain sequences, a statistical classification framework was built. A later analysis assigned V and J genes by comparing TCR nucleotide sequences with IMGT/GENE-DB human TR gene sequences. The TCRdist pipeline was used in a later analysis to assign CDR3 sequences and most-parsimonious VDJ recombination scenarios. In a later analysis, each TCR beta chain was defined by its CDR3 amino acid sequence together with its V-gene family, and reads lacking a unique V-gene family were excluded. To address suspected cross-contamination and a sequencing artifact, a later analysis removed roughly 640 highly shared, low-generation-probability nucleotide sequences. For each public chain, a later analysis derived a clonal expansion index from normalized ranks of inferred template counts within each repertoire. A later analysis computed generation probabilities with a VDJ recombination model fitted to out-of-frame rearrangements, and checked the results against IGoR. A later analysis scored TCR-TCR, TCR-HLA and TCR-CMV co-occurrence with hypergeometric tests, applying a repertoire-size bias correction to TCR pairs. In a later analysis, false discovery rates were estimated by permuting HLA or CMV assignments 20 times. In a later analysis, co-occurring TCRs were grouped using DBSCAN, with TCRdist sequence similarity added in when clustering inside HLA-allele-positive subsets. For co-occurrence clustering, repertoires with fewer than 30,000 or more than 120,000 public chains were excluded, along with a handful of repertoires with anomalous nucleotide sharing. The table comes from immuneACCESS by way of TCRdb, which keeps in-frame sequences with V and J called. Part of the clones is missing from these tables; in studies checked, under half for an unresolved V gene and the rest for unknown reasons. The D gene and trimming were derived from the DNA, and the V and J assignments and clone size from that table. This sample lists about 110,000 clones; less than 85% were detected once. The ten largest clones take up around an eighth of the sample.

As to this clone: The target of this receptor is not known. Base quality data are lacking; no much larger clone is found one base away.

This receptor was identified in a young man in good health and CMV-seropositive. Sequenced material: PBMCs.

For the CDR3, the sequence is CASSLYPGKYEQYF. DNA sequence: TGTGCCAGCAGTTTATACCCAGGGAAATACGAGCAGTACTTC. The receptor chain draws on TRBV28 and TRBJ2-7; the D gene is possibly TRBD1, with 5 bases matching. V loses 1 base, J loses 4 bases, and the germline ends lie 11 bases apart. The CDR3 has 14 amino acids, counting the end cysteine and phenylalanine. Kept here is only the CDR3 DNA, which spans 42 bases and is read in frame from base 1. According to the germline V gene, CDR1 reads MDHEN and CDR2 reads SYDVKM. Outside the CDR3, residues come from the reference TRBV28 and TRBJ2-7 proteins, so the full variable domain is: DVKVTQSSRYLVKRTGEKVFLECVQDMDHENMFWYRQDPGLGLRLIYFSYDVKMKEKGDIPEGYSVSREKKERFSLILESASTNQTSMYLCASSLYPGKYEQYFGPGTRLTVT.